The 5 T cell receptor delta chains presented below share a single source sample, sequenced in a study of gamma-delta chains in newborns, infants, children. TCRdb re-processed the reads using CATT. The repertoire holds thousands of delta-chain clones, with roughly 14% as singletons. The specimen comprised blood, sampled at baseline. The receptors were sampled from a child who was a newborn, infant or young child, either healthy, febrile or measles-vaccinated (not recorded which).

The chain couples TRDV2 to TRDJ1; the match to TRDD3 covers 12 bases. Germline CDR1 and CDR2: GEAIGNYY and EKD. V gave up 4 bases and J gave up 2 bases; unmatched junction bases: 4. The CDR3 length is 15 residues. Here the CDR3 reads CACEGLGDTTDKLIF. CDR3 in DNA: TGTGCCTGTGAGGGACTGGGGGATACTACCGATAAACTCATCTTT.

The chain carries TRDV2 and TRDJ3, with TRDD3 matching 8 bases. There are 18 residues in the CDR3. Unmatched junction bases numbered 6, after V lost 3 bases and J lost 0 bases. The germline gives CDR1 GEAIGNYY, CDR2 EKD. Here the CDR3 reads CACDSTGGSSWDTRQMFF. DNA for the CDR3: TGTGCCTGTGACTCTACTGGGGGCTCCTCCTGGGACACCCGACAGATGTTTTTC.

This clone appeared a few times. TCRdb has a much larger clone's protein, which differs at residue 4 from the translation of this DNA, likely because of a read error; what is shown is the protein translated from the DNA. The rearrangement links TRDV3 to TRDJ1; 7 positions agree with TRDD3. With V trimmed by 4 bases and J by 0 bases, 17 bases remained unmatched. Germline values: CDR1 TVYSNPD, CDR2 GDNSRS (reference sequence). The CDR3 is 17 amino acids. DNA of the CDR3: TGTGCCTGCGCCCTGGGGTACTGGGGAACTTACACCGATAAACTCATCTTT. As protein: CACALGYWGTYTDKLIF.

This clone was recorded a few times. The rearrangement joins TRDV1 to TRDJ1, with TRDD3 matching over 12 bases. Germline V lookup: CDR1 TSWWSYY, CDR2 QGS. The CDR3 length is 19 residues. V trimming: 2 bases; J trimming: 5 bases; junction bases outside the gene matches: 15. The CDR3 DNA reads as TGTGCTCTTGGGGAATCCCTACTGGGGGATACTCCTCCCCGAGATAAACTCATCTTT. It codes for CALGESLLGDTPPRDKLIF.

This clone is termed medium-sized. The chain is built from TRDV2 and TRDJ1; 8 bases map to TRDD3. Germline values: CDR1 GEAIGNYY, CDR2 EKD. J was trimmed by 3 bases and V by 0 bases; bases with no gene match: 5. There are 15 residues in the CDR3. The CDR3 loop reads CACDTDGGSADKLIF. Written as DNA, the CDR3 is TGTGCCTGTGACACCGATGGGGGATCTGCCGATAAACTCATCTTT.